The T cell receptor beta chain described here comes from a study of OX40 agonist ivuxolimab in advanced cancers. In terms of the full investigation: Ivuxolimab was an agonistic, fully human IgG2 monoclonal antibody directed against OX40 (CD134), a costimulatory receptor. Of the approximately 54 patients in dose escalation, about 20 had hepatocellular carcinoma, about 15 had melanoma, 9 had renal cell carcinoma and 9 had head and neck cancer. Partial responses occurred in three dose-escalation patients: two with cutaneous melanoma and one with hepatocellular carcinoma. The monotherapy dose-escalation portion (N ≈ 56 patients) of the phase I ivuxolimab trial is reported in the paper. The dose-escalation cohort was around 83% male with a mean age of roughly 60 years, ranging from about 23 to 85. The point of sequencing TCRbeta in the periphery was to test whether ivuxolimab changed TCR sequence diversity and drove clonal T-cell expansion. Intravenous ivuxolimab was administered to patients every 2 weeks at six dose levels: 0.01, 0.1, 0.3, 1.5, 3 and 10 mg/kg. Prior anti-PD-1, anti-PD-L1 or anti-CTLA-4 therapy was permitted, and 30% to 50% of dose-escalation patients had received checkpoint inhibitors.

Genomic DNA was isolated from the sorted cells so that the TCRbeta CDR3 region could be sequenced. The immunoSEQ Assay was used for sequencing of TCRbeta CDR3 regions. The table comes from immuneACCESS by way of TCRdb, which keeps in-frame sequences with V and J called. Part of the clones is missing from these tables; in studies checked, under half for an unresolved V gene and the rest for unknown reasons. This sample holds more than 55,000 clones; roughly 86% were observed only once. The ten largest clones represent roughly 4% of the sample. General conclusions and limits of the study: Which antigens the clonally expanded peripheral T cells were specific for was not determined. Clonal expansion of both CD4+ and CD8+ blood T cells was observed from baseline to week 6 at doses 0.1 to 3.0 mg/kg. In partial responders in the 0.1-3.0 mg/kg groups, normalized peripheral clonal expansion was found to be among the lowest, especially among CD8+ T cells. Low levels of normalized T-cell clonal expansion were also seen in some nonresponding patients. After ivuxolimab, CD8+ T cells had more expanded clones than CD4+ T cells on average.

Patients with autoimmune disease history or receiving systemic immunosuppression were excluded from the trial. Peripheral blood for TCR sequencing was collected from all dose cohorts at baseline, on cycle 4 day 1, and on cycle 7 day 1. Samples came from an open-label, multicenter, first-in-human phase I dose-escalation trial of ivuxolimab. Adults with locally advanced or metastatic head and neck squamous cell, hepatocellular, melanoma or renal cell carcinoma were enrolled in the trial. Before TCR sequencing, CD4+ T cells and CD8+ T cells from peripheral blood were sorted into separate populations. The CDR3 spans 13 residues, from the cysteine through the phenylalanine. Of the read, only the CDR3 DNA is kept; its 39 bases are in frame from base 1. Trimming at the junction amounts to 9 bases on V and 0 bases on J, and the germline ends lie 9 bases apart. CDR1 and CDR2 are drawn from the germline V gene: SNHLY, FYNNEI.

Worth noting for this clone: The specificity of this receptor is unknown. Per-base qualities were not stored, and no clone one base away is much larger.

This specimen was CD4+ or CD8+ T cells sorted from blood, taken in a trial of the OX40 agonist ivuxolimab. The chain links TRBV2 with TRBJ2-4, with no D gene named confidently. This receptor was identified in an adult with an advanced solid tumor such as melanoma, head and neck, liver or kidney cancer. The CDR3 region: CASQAQAKNIQYF. The nucleotides read TGTGCCAGTCAAGCCCAAGCCAAAAACATTCAGTACTTC.